This entry concerns a single TCR beta chain. Its antigen remains unidentified. Germline CDR1 and CDR2: SGHTA and FQGTGA. V was clipped by 6 bases and J by 7 bases; unmatched bases: 8. The CDR3 runs to 13 residues. This entry belongs to a study of shared clonotypes between healthy human individuals. Study-level findings and limits: In contrast to clonotypes shared by all four donors, non-shared clonotypes had lower generation probabilities.

Nashville, Tennessee was home to all donors, who were Caucasian adults. CD45RA+ naive and CD45RA-negative memory subsets were separated from CD4+ cells. The table came from immunoSEQ multiplex PCR; TCRdb's copy has only in-frame clones and leaves some out. The data hold some 2.3 million clones, with approximately 95% observed a single time. The clonotype originates from a man aged 18 to 30 in good health. Some clones in this sample may be carry-over from other donors' samples. The V call is TRBV7-3, the J call TRBJ2-5; 7 nucleotides agree with TRBD2. Specimen: naive CD4+ T cells from PBMCs. Described subset: CD45RA+ positively selected. The CDR3 region has the DNA TGTGCCAGCAGTCAACTAGCGTCCGGGACCCAGTACTTC. This gives the protein CASSQLASGTQYF.